The 28 T cell receptor beta chains in this list originate from one sample, sequenced in a study of blood T cell repertoires in COVID-19. Only in-frame clones appear in the TCRdb table, and some are missing; sequencing was by immunoSEQ multiplex PCR. Here the sample spans a few hundred thousand clones, roughly 90% being singletons. Sequenced input: PBMCs or T cells enriched from blood (not recorded which). All receptors come from a man younger than 30 with acute COVID-19.

The CDR3 DNA reads as TGTGCCAGCAGTTTACCCGGGAGAGAAAAACTGTTTTTT. Amino acid sequence: CASSLPGREKLFF. This rearrangement joins TRBV28 to TRBJ1-4; the D is unclear. Germline V gives CDR1 MDHEN, CDR2 SYDVKM. The V and J ends lost 2 bases and 8 bases respectively, with 9 bases between them. The CDR3 covers 13 residues. Combining the CDR3 with reference TRBV28 and TRBJ1-4 gives the whole variable domain DVKVTQSSRYLVKRTGEKVFLECVQDMDHENMFWYRQDPGLGLRLIYFSYDVKMKEKGDIPEGYSVSREKKERFSLILESASTNQTSMYLCASSLPGREKLFFGSGTQLSVL.

The chain couples TRBV28 to TRBJ1-5, with 9 bases matching TRBD1. The CDR3 loop spans 21 amino acids. V shed 4 bases and J 6 bases; nucleotides not matched to a gene: 25. In germline, CDR1 is MDHEN, CDR2 SYDVKM. CDR3 sequence: CASSSGLLWGQGLGKSQPQHF. The CDR3 DNA reads as TGTGCCAGCAGTTCAGGACTATTGTGGGGACAGGGCTTAGGCAAGAGTCAGCCCCAGCATTTT.

V usage is TRBV13 and J usage is TRBJ1-2, with 8 bases aligning to TRBD1. Unmatched junction bases numbered 7, after V lost 2 bases and J lost 8 bases. Germline CDR1 reads PRHDT; CDR2 reads FYEKMQ (reference sequence). The CDR3 has 14 amino acids. DNA for the CDR3: TGTGCCAGCAGCTTAAGGGACAGGAGAGAGGGCTACACCTTC. It encodes CASSLRDRREGYTF.

V is TRBV6-1 and J is TRBJ1-2; 8 nucleotides align to TRBD1. From germline, CDR1 is MNHNS and CDR2 SASEGT. The CDR3 has 14 amino acids. V was clipped by 0 bases and J by 7 bases; unmatched bases: 4. The CDR3 loop reads CASSEAETGVGYTF. CDR3 DNA: TGTGCCAGCAGTGAAGCCGAGACAGGGGTTGGCTACACCTTC.

The table lists this clone with a few counts. The chain recombines TRBV24-1 with TRBJ2-1; 14 bases line up with TRBD2. J gave up 8 bases and V 3 bases, and 8 bases lay outside the gene matches. In germline, CDR1 is KGHDR, CDR2 SFDVKD. This CDR3 spans 17 amino acids. The CDR3 nucleotides read TGTGCCACCAGTGATCCCCGGACTAGCGGGAGGACACATGAGCAGTTCTTC. Protein product: CATSDPRTSGRTHEQFF.

The chain links TRBV7-6 to TRBJ1-3; D is undetermined. V lost 1 base and J 0 bases, leaving 10 bases between the germline ends. This CDR3 region has 16 residues. Germline assignment: CDR1 SGHVS and CDR2 FNYEAQ. The CDR3 region has the DNA TGTGCCAGCAGCTTAGGAGCTAGCAACTCTGGAAACACCATATATTTT. Translated, it gives CASSLGASNSGNTIYF.

V gene TRBV28 combines with J gene TRBJ1-5, with 9 bases fitting TRBD1. CDR1 is MDHEN, CDR2 SYDVKM, per germline. The CDR3 consists of 12 residues. CDR3 sequence (DNA): TGTGCACAGGGGGCGGGCAATCAGCCCCAGCATTTT. It specifies CAQGAGNQPQHF.

The sample holds a few counts of this clone. The V and J genes are TRBV28 and TRBJ1-3; D is unclear. Per the germline V gene, CDR1 is MDHEN and CDR2 is SYDVKM. V was shortened by 3 bases and J by 0 bases, with 6 bases between the two germline ends. This CDR3 has 14 amino acids. CDR3 residues: CASSLANSGNTIYF. CDR3 nucleotide sequence: TGTGCCAGCAGTTTGGCAAACTCTGGAAACACCATATATTTT.

The gene calls are TRBV5-4 and TRBJ2-4, with D maybe TRBD1 (5 bases). Trimming took 1 base from V and 5 from J, leaving 10 bases between them. The CDR3 runs to 14 residues. Per germline, CDR1 SGHNT and CDR2 YYREEE (reference sequence). CDR3 sequence reads: CASSLSRAQNIQYF. The CDR3 DNA reads TGTGCCAGCAGCTTGAGCAGGGCCCAAAACATTCAGTACTTC.

The chain joins TRBV7-6 to TRBJ1-1; 8 nucleotides agree with TRBD1. V trimming: 6 bases; J trimming: 11 bases; junction bases outside the gene matches: 11. This CDR3 region has 13 residues. CDR1 is SGHVS and CDR2 is FNYEAQ in the germline V gene. The CDR3 region has the DNA TGTGCCAGCAGGTACGGGACAGGCGGGGAGGCTTTCTTT. It is translated as CASRYGTGGEAFF.

In this sample, this clone turned up once. The chain is built from TRBV24-1 and TRBJ1-6; possible D gene TRBD1, 5 bases. Deletions cut 2 bases from V and 4 bases from J, with 8 bases between. CDR1 is KGHDR, CDR2 SFDVKD, per germline. CDR3 length: 15 residues. Here the CDR3 DNA reads TGTGCCACCAGTGATTCGACAGCTTATAATTCACCCCTCCACTTT. This gives the protein CATSDSTAYNSPLHF.

There are a few counts of this clone. This rearrangement joins TRBV5-4 to TRBJ2-2; D is perhaps TRBD1 (6 bases). Trimming pared 6 bases from V and 4 bases from J, leaving 16 bases between. This CDR3 has 15 residues. CDR1 is SGHNT and CDR2 is YYREEE in the germline V gene (reference sequence). This chain's CDR3 is CASTPGRGSTGELFF. The CDR3 nucleotides are TGTGCCAGCACCCCGGGCAGGGGCAGCACCGGGGAGCTGTTTTTT.

The V gene is TRBV27, the J gene TRBJ2-7; D unclear. Per germline, CDR1 MNHEY and CDR2 SMNVEV (reference sequence). The CDR3 runs to 13 residues. V was cut by 3 bases and J by 0 bases, with 6 bases left in between. The CDR3 loop is CASSFPSSYEQYF. In nucleotides, the CDR3 is TGTGCCAGCAGTTTCCCCAGCTCCTACGAGCAGTACTTC.

V and J are TRBV27 and TRBJ2-7; 7 bases fit TRBD1. CDR1 is MNHEY, CDR2 SMNVEV, per germline (reference sequence). This CDR3 is 15 amino acids long. J lost 5 bases, V lost 5 bases, and 12 bases had no gene match. CDR3: CASSISTGKSHEQYF. The CDR3 DNA reads TGTGCCAGCAGTATTTCGACAGGGAAATCCCACGAGCAGTACTTC.

The chain couples TRBV6-2 or TRBV6-3 to TRBJ1-2; no definite D call. Germline V CDR1 and CDR2: MNHEY, SVGEGT. CDR3 size: 15 residues. Trimming stripped 4 bases from V and 1 base from J, with 13 bases between. In DNA, the CDR3 is TGTGCCAGCAGTTCCGGCCGGAGGATTAACTATGGCTACACCTTC. This encodes CASSSGRRINYGYTF.

The V gene is TRBV28, the J gene TRBJ2-1, with 12 bases fitting TRBD2. The germline V gene has CDR1 MDHEN and CDR2 SYDVKM. The V gene end was trimmed by 5 bases and the J gene end by 4 bases; junction bases not matched to a gene: 6. The CDR3 covers 16 residues. The DNA of the CDR3 is TGTGCCAGCAGTCAGACTAGCGGGAGAAAATACAATGAGCAGTTCTTC. Translation gives CASSQTSGRKYNEQFF.

The J gene is TRBJ2-5, the V gene TRBV27; 8 bases line up with TRBD1. This CDR3 spans 16 amino acids. CDR1 and CDR2 (germline): MNHEY, SMNVEV (reference sequence). J lost 1 base, V lost 6 bases, and 10 bases had no gene match. This CDR3 is CASRQEAGGPQETQYF. CDR3 in DNA: TGTGCCAGCAGGCAAGAAGCAGGGGGCCCCCAAGAGACCCAGTACTTC.

The V and J genes are TRBV6-2 or TRBV6-3 and TRBJ2-7; the D gene is possibly TRBD1 (5 bases). Germline assignment: CDR1 MNHEY and CDR2 SVGEGT. This CDR3 comprises 13 residues. V shed 5 bases and J shed 3 bases, with 11 bases lying between them. CDR3 region: CASSPSTVYEQYF. Written as DNA, the CDR3 is TGTGCCAGCAGTCCCTCGACAGTCTACGAGCAGTACTTC.

V and J are TRBV2 and TRBJ1-5, with 7 nucleotides matching TRBD1. CDR3 length: 16 residues. The V and J ends lost 0 bases and 7 bases, in that order; junction bases with no gene match: 9. Germline V gives CDR1 SNHLY, CDR2 FYNNEI. The DNA for the CDR3 is TGTGCCAGCAGTGAAGCGCACAAGGGGGCAAGACAGCCCCAGCATTTT. Its translation is CASSEAHKGARQPQHF.

The chain carries TRBV28 and TRBJ1-1; TRBD1 is a possible D gene (5 bases). V dropped 6 bases and J dropped 5 bases, with 13 bases sitting between them. CDR3 length: 13 amino acids. Germline CDR1 MDHEN, CDR2 SYDVKM. This CDR3 reads CASSSGLETEAFF. The DNA of the CDR3 is TGTGCCAGCAGCTCGGGACTGGAGACTGAAGCTTTCTTT. Full variable domain (remainder filled in from reference TRBV28 and TRBJ1-1): DVKVTQSSRYLVKRTGEKVFLECVQDMDHENMFWYRQDPGLGLRLIYFSYDVKMKEKGDIPEGYSVSREKKERFSLILESASTNQTSMYLCASSSGLETEAFFGQGTRLTVV.

The genes are TRBV7-2 and TRBJ1-3; no reliable D call. With 6 bases removed from V and 0 bases from J, the gap between germline ends came to 15 bases. This CDR3 has 16 residues. In germline, CDR1 is SGHTA, CDR2 FQGNSA. The CDR3 region has the DNA TGTGCCAGCAGTCAAGTGGGGAGCTACTCTGGAAACACCATATATTTT. Its translation: CASSQVGSYSGNTIYF. Combining the CDR3 with reference TRBV7-2 and TRBJ1-3 gives the whole variable domain GAGVSQSPSNKVTEKGKDVELRCDPISGHTALYWYRQSLGQGLEFLIYFQGNSAPDKSGLPSDRFSAERTGGSVSTLTIQRTQQEDSAVYLCASSQVGSYSGNTIYFGEGSWLTVV.

As DNA, the CDR3 is TGTGCCAGCAGTTTATTCGCGGGAATGGATGAGCAGTACTTC. Protein sequence: CASSLFAGMDEQYF. The J gene is TRBJ2-7, the V gene TRBV28, with TRBD2 as a possible D gene (6 bases). Trimming left V 1 base short and J 7 bases short, with 14 bases between. The CDR3 consists of 14 residues. Germline V lookup: CDR1 MDHEN, CDR2 SYDVKM.

This chain uses TRBV28 with TRBJ1-2, with D possibly TRBD1 on 5 matching bases. Germline values: CDR1 MDHEN, CDR2 SYDVKM. Trimming stripped 6 bases from V and 4 bases from J, with 12 bases between. This CDR3 has 13 amino acids. This CDR3 is CASRRTDTYGYTF. CDR3 bases: TGTGCCAGCAGGCGGACGGACACCTATGGCTACACCTTC.

The CDR3 nucleotides read TGTGCCAGCAGCTTAGCCCAGCAGGGATTAGGGAATGAAAAACTGTTTTTT. It specifies CASSLAQQGLGNEKLFF. This rearrangement joins TRBV7-9 to TRBJ1-4; D possibly corresponds to TRBD1 (5 bases). V was trimmed by 0 bases and J by 5 bases, leaving 16 bases between them. Germline CDR1 and CDR2: SEHNR and FQNEAQ (reference sequence). This CDR3 contains 17 residues.

This chain uses TRBV5-1 with TRBJ2-7; 9 nucleotides align to TRBD2. The CDR3 is 15 residues long. Losses at the gene ends were 0 bases for V and 4 bases for J; bases not matched to a gene: 5. In germline, CDR1 is SGHRS, CDR2 YFSETQ. The chain's CDR3 is CASSLVASGNYEQYF. CDR3 bases: TGCGCCAGCAGCTTGGTGGCTAGCGGGAATTACGAGCAGTACTTC.

The sample holds a few counts of this clone. The CDR3 bases are TGTGCCAGCAGCTTGGTTGGTAGCGGCCCCTACGAGCAGTACTTC. Protein product: CASSLVGSGPYEQYF. This sequence joins TRBV5-4 and TRBJ2-7, with TRBD2 as a possible D gene (6 bases). V lost 0 bases, J lost 2 bases, and 12 bases lay in between. Germline CDR1 reads SGHNT; CDR2 reads YYREEE (reference sequence). The CDR3 runs to 15 residues.

The chain carries TRBV15 and TRBJ1-1; unclear D gene. The length of the CDR3 is 16 residues. Germline V CDR1 and CDR2: LNHNV, YYDKDF (reference sequence). Deletions cut 1 base from V and 11 bases from J, with 23 bases between. The CDR3 spells CATSRVFGPDPSRAFF. The CDR3 nucleotides are TGTGCCACCAGCAGAGTTTTCGGCCCCGACCCCTCGAGGGCTTTCTTT.

The chain combines TRBV27 with TRBJ1-1; 8 nucleotides line up with TRBD1. CDR1 and CDR2 from the germline V gene are MNHEY and SMNVEV (reference sequence). J gave up 5 bases and V 4 bases, and 6 bases lay outside the gene matches. The CDR3 totals 14 residues. The CDR3 sequence: CASSWQGARTEAFF. DNA of the CDR3: TGTGCCAGCAGTTGGCAGGGGGCGAGGACTGAAGCTTTCTTT.